Sequencing of this TCR beta chain was carried out in a study of PD-1 blockade in classical Hodgkin lymphoma. Noted time point: cycle 4 day 1 (C4D1), after six to seven weeks of nivolumab. Every patient relapsed after autologous stem cell transplantation, and brentuximab vedotin exposure varied. The study's findings and limits: Complete responders matched newly diagnosed patients in baseline diversity.

Regarding this clone: The antigen is unknown.

TCRdb keeps only in-frame clones here, not all; method: immunoSEQ multiplex PCR. The table shows approximately 89,000 clones, with approximately 83% occurring only once. Germline V gene lookup returns CDR1 LNHDA and CDR2 SQIVND (reference sequence). The CDR3 loop spans 17 amino acids. The ends lost 4 bases at V and 7 bases at J; junction bases unmatched: 7. J is TRBJ2-2 and V is TRBV19; 15 nucleotides agree with TRBD2. The sequence came from a human donor with classical Hodgkin lymphoma. The sample consisted of peripheral blood mononuclear cells (PBMCs), taken before the fourth cycle of nivolumab. CDR3 amino acids: CASSTGTSGRSIGELFF. CDR3 DNA: TGTGCCAGTAGTACCGGGACTAGCGGGAGGAGTATCGGGGAGCTGTTTTTT.